The present T cell receptor (beta chain) was sequenced within a study of T cell responses to AZD1222 COVID-19 vaccine. Libraries were prepared by immunoSEQ multiplex PCR; TCRdb keeps only in-frame clonotypes and omits some of them. The table has about 77,000 clones, under 95% seen once. This clone was detected only once. This TCR was sampled from an adult who received the AZD1222 COVID-19 vaccine. The sequencing used peripheral blood, collected 28 days after the second AZD1222 dose.

For the CDR3, the DNA is TGCGCCAGCAGCTTGTACGGGACAGGGACTAACTATGGCTACACCTTC. Its protein is CASSLYGTGTNYGYTF. V and J are TRBV5-1 and TRBJ1-2, with 9 bases fitting TRBD1. The CDR3 runs 16 residues. Looked up from germline, CDR1 is SGHRS and CDR2 is YFSETQ. V lost 1 base, J lost 0 bases, and 4 bases stayed unmatched.